The 18 T cell receptor beta chains below all came from one sample that was sequenced in a study of blood T cell repertoires in COVID-19. Clones were read by immunoSEQ multiplex PCR, and TCRdb kept only the in-frame ones, dropping some. In the table there are about 42,000 clones, approximately 85% of which are singletons. Sequencing input: peripheral blood. Receptor source: a woman between 65 and 79 years old in a cohort sampled during active COVID-19.

The rearrangement links TRBV7-9 to TRBJ2-1; TRBD2 aligns across 7 bases. Germline V CDR1 and CDR2: SEHNR, FQNEAQ (reference sequence). V lost 2 bases and J lost 4; bases outside the gene matches: 5. The CDR3 extends over 15 amino acids. CDR3 sequence (DNA): TGTGCCAGCAGCTTATCCCAGGGAGGGTACAATGAGCAGTTCTTC. Protein sequence: CASSLSQGGYNEQFF.

The J gene is TRBJ1-4, the V gene TRBV6-6; 9 bases are shared with TRBD1. The CDR3 runs 14 residues. Trimming took 6 bases from V and 12 from J; bases not matched to a gene: 11. In germline, CDR1 is MNHNY, CDR2 SVGAGI (reference sequence). The CDR3, as DNA: TGTGCCAGCAGGAACTCCGGGACAGGGATTGAACTGTTTTTT. It translates to CASRNSGTGIELFF.

The chain is built from TRBV28 and TRBJ2-5, with 15 bases that match TRBD2. This CDR3 is built from 16 residues. CDR1 and CDR2 from the germline V gene are MDHEN and SYDVKM. Trimming removed 2 bases from V and 2 bases from J; junction bases left unmatched: 0. Here the CDR3 DNA reads TGTGCCAGCAGTTTAGGACTAGCGGGAGGGCAAGAGACCCAGTACTTC. This sequence encodes CASSLGLAGGQETQYF.

The V call is TRBV6-2 or TRBV6-3, the J call TRBJ2-3; TRBD2 aligns across 13 bases. The V and J ends lost 6 bases and 6 bases, in that order; junction bases with no gene match: 6. CDR3 length equals 15 residues. Germline V lookup: CDR1 MNHEY, CDR2 SVGEGT. CDR3 sequence (DNA): TGTGCCAGCAGCTGGACTAGCGGGAGTCGGGATACGCAGTATTTT. Translation gives CASSWTSGSRDTQYF.

In DNA form, the CDR3 reads TGTGCCAGCAGTGACAGGGGGCTCCAAGAGACCCAGTACTTC. As protein: CASSDRGLQETQYF. The chain is built from TRBV28 and TRBJ2-5; 10 nucleotides align to TRBD1. The germline V gene encodes CDR1 MDHEN and CDR2 SYDVKM. This CDR3 contains 14 residues. V shed 5 bases, J shed 1 base, and the junction held 1 base outside the gene matches.

The V gene is TRBV5-1, the J gene TRBJ2-1; possibly TRBD2 for D (6 bases). The V end lost 6 bases, the J end lost 2 bases, and 15 bases lay between the germline ends. Germline V CDR1 and CDR2: SGHRS, YFSETQ. This CDR3 comprises 15 residues. In DNA, the CDR3 is TGCGCCAGCATCCGGGGGACTGGAGCCTACAATGAGCAGTTCTTC. Translating it yields CASIRGTGAYNEQFF. Combining the CDR3 with reference TRBV5-1 and TRBJ2-1 gives the whole variable domain KAGVTQTPRYLIKTRGQQVTLSCSPISGHRSVSWYQQTPGQGLQFLFEYFSETQRNKGNFPGRFSGRQFSNSRSEMNVSTLELGDSALYLCASIRGTGAYNEQFFGPGTRLTVL.

This clone was observed a few times. A single base separates this from a much larger clone, so it may be a read error. Other nucleotide sequences from this sample produce the same CDR3. The CDR3: CASSLAASGSSYEQYF. DNA for the CDR3: TGTGCCAGCAGCTTAGCGGCTAGCGGGAGTTCCTACGAGCAGTACTTC. The rearrangement joins TRBV7-2 to TRBJ2-7, with TRBD2 matching 10 bases. The CDR3 sequence is 16 residues long. CDR1 is SGHTA and CDR2 is FQGNSA in the germline V gene. V was pared by 0 bases and J by 1 base, with 3 bases of the junction left unmatched.

The chain joins TRBV28 to TRBJ1-4; 9 bases are a match to TRBD1. After removal of 6 bases from V and 1 base from J, the junction contained 9 bases not matched to a gene. The CDR3 loop spans 17 amino acids. CDR1 and CDR2 (germline): MDHEN, SYDVKM. The CDR3 DNA is TGTGCCAGCAGCCTTACAGGGGGCTTTGGAACTAATGAAAAACTGTTTTTT. This gives the protein CASSLTGGFGTNEKLFF.

The rearrangement uses TRBV27 and TRBJ2-7; 7 nucleotides agree with TRBD1. The CDR3 length is 12 residues. V lost 3 bases and J lost 6; bases outside the gene matches: 2. CDR1 is MNHEY, CDR2 SMNVEV, per germline (reference sequence). The CDR3: CASSLTGFEQYF. In nucleotides, the CDR3 is TGTGCCAGCAGTTTGACAGGGTTCGAGCAGTACTTC.

This chain links TRBV9 with TRBJ2-2; 12 positions match TRBD2. The CDR3 has 15 amino acids. Germline CDR1 is SGDLS and CDR2 is YYNGEE. V shed 6 bases and J 8 bases; nucleotides not matched to a gene: 8. CDR3 nucleotide sequence: TGTGCCAGCACGCAAACCGGACTAGCGGGAGGGGAGCTGTTTTTT. Translated: CASTQTGLAGGELFF. Combining the CDR3 with reference TRBV9 and TRBJ2-2 gives the whole variable domain DSGVTQTPKHLITATGQRVTLRCSPRSGDLSVYWYQQSLDQGLQFLIQYYNGEERAKGNILERFSAQQFPDLHSELNLSSLELGDSALYFCASTQTGLAGGELFFGEGSRLTVL.

The chain carries TRBV28 and TRBJ2-7; a possible D gene is TRBD2 (5 bases). Germline loops: CDR1 MDHEN, CDR2 SYDVKM. V was trimmed by 0 bases and J by 4 bases, leaving 13 bases between them. This CDR3 contains 15 residues. CDR3 protein: CASSLWTSREYEQYF. CDR3 nucleotide sequence: TGTGCCAGCAGTTTATGGACTTCAAGGGAGTACGAGCAGTACTTC.

This sequence joins TRBV2 and TRBJ2-7; D is unclear. Trimming left V 1 base short and J 3 bases short, with 13 bases between. The CDR3 spans 15 residues. CDR1 is SNHLY, CDR2 FYNNEI, per germline. The CDR3 sequence is CASSEGGPDLYEQYF. As DNA, the CDR3 is TGTGCCAGCAGTGAAGGTGGGCCCGACCTCTACGAGCAGTACTTC. Complete variable domain (other parts from reference TRBV2 and TRBJ2-7): EPEVTQTPSHQVTQMGQEVILRCVPISNHLYFYWYRQILGQKVEFLVSFYNNEISEKSEIFDDQFSVERPDGSNFTLKIRSTKLEDSAMYFCASSEGGPDLYEQYFGPGTRLTVT.

The V call is TRBV28, the J call TRBJ2-7; possible D gene TRBD1, 6 bases. V gave up 8 bases and J gave up 3 bases, with 11 bases separating them. The CDR3 has 12 amino acids. CDR1 is MDHEN, CDR2 SYDVKM, per germline. The CDR3 reads CASGRGYYEQYF. CDR3 DNA sequence: TGTGCCAGCGGAAGGGGGTACTACGAGCAGTACTTC.

The chain couples TRBV2 to TRBJ1-3, with 7 bases matching TRBD1. The CDR3 extends over 15 amino acids. Trimming took 3 bases from V and 2 from J; bases not matched to a gene: 4. CDR1 is SNHLY, CDR2 FYNNEI, per germline. The CDR3 spells CASSDRTGAGNTIYF. CDR3 sequence (DNA): TGTGCCAGCAGTGATCGGACAGGAGCTGGAAACACCATATATTTT.

This chain links TRBV18 with TRBJ1-4; D is unresolved. The CDR3 loop spans 14 amino acids. The V end was cut by 3 bases, the J end by 6 bases, with 11 bases between. Germline CDR1 reads KGHSH; CDR2 reads LQKENI. This CDR3 is CASSPERGDEKLFF. Written as DNA, the CDR3 is TGTGCCAGCTCACCTGAGCGAGGAGATGAAAAACTGTTTTTT. The whole variable domain, remainder taken from reference TRBV18 and TRBJ1-4, is NAGVMQNPRHLVRRRGQEARLRCSPMKGHSHVYWYRQLPEEGLKFMVYLQKENIIDESGMPKERFSAEFPKEGPSILRIQQVVRGDSAAYFCASSPERGDEKLFFGSGTQLSVL.

V and J are TRBV6-6 and TRBJ1-1; no firm D call. Deletions cut 1 base from V and 5 bases from J, with 8 bases between. CDR1 and CDR2 (germline): MNHNY, SVGAGI (reference sequence). The length of the CDR3 is 13 residues. Here the CDR3 DNA reads TGTGCCAGCAGTTACTTTTCGGGGACTGAAGCTTTCTTT. It specifies CASSYFSGTEAFF.

CDR3 amino acids: CASVAQDNSPLHF. CDR3 sequence (DNA): TGTGCCAGCGTTGCGCAGGATAATTCACCCCTCCACTTT. The chain combines TRBV7-9 with TRBJ1-6; the D is unclear. The CDR3 sequence is 13 residues long. With 8 bases removed from V and 5 bases from J, the gap between germline ends came to 10 bases. CDR1 and CDR2 from the germline V gene are SEHNR and FQNEAQ (reference sequence).

The gene calls are TRBV19 and TRBJ1-6, with D unclear. This CDR3 is built from 12 residues. Trimming pared 7 bases from V and 8 bases from J, leaving 9 bases between. CDR1 is LNHDA and CDR2 is SQIVND in the germline V gene (reference sequence). The CDR3 sequence: CASTSADSPLHF. The CDR3 DNA is TGTGCCAGTACCTCTGCGGATTCACCCCTCCACTTT. Filled out from reference TRBV19 and TRBJ1-6, the complete variable domain reads DGGITQSPKYLFRKEGQNVTLSCEQNLNHDAMYWYRQDPGQGLRLIYYSQIVNDFQKGDIAEGYSVSREKKESFPLTVTSAQKNPTAFYLCASTSADSPLHFGNGTRLTVT.